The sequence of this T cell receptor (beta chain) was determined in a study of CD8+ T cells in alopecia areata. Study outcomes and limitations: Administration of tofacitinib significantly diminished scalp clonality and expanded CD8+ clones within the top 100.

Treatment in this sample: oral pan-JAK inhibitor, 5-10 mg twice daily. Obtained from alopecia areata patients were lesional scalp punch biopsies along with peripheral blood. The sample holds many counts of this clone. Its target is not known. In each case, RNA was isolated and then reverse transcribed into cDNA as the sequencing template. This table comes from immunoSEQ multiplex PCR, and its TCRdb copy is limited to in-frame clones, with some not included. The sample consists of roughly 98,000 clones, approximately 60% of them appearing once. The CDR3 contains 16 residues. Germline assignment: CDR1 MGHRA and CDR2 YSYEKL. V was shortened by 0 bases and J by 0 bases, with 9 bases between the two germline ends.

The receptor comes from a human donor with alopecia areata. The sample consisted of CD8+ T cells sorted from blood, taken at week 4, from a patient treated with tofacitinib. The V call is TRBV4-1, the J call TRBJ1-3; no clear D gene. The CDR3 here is CASSQDPGFSGNTIYF. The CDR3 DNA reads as TGCGCCAGCAGCCAAGATCCCGGATTCTCTGGAAACACCATATATTTT.